Presented here are 9 T cell receptor beta chains from one specimen sequenced in a study of blood T cells in healthy people across ages. A second PCR, run for roughly 7 to 11 cycles, used a sample-barcoded 5' primer plus a J-beta primer mix. Using its own MiXCR run on the 5' RACE reads, TCRdb lists one record per CDR3 protein. Of fewer than 800,000 distinct CDR3 sequences in the sample, approximately 29% are singletons; the top ten hold approximately 15%. Source material: blood. Source of these receptors: a woman older than 75 in good health.

This chain joins TRBV20-1 and TRBJ2-1; a possible D gene is TRBD2 (6 bases). The J call is uncertain, as TRBJ2-7 better fits the DNA end. The germline V gene has CDR1 DFQATT and CDR2 SNEGSKA (reference sequence). The CDR3 totals 15 residues. The CDR3 loop is CSAPPRRGSYNEQYF. The CDR3 region has the DNA TGCAGTGCTCCCCCCCGGAGGGGATCTTACAATGAGCAGTACTTC.

This chain uses TRBV27 with TRBJ2-7; D possibly matches TRBD1 or TRBD2 (5 bases each). The CDR3 loop spans 16 amino acids. V was pared by 1 base and J by 7 bases, with 20 bases between. Looked up from germline, CDR1 is MNHEY and CDR2 is SMNVEV (reference sequence). CDR3 region: CASSLLGESTYYEQYF. In nucleotides, the CDR3 is TGTGCCAGCAGTTTATTGGGGGAATCAACCTACTATGAGCAGTACTTC.

This clonotype was seen ten or more times. V and J are TRBV20-1 and TRBJ2-5; the D is unclear. There are 12 residues in the CDR3. Deletions cut 6 bases from V and 4 bases from J, with 12 bases between. CDR1 and CDR2 (germline): DFQATT, SNEGSKA (reference sequence). The CDR3 here is CSAEGERETQYF. The DNA of the CDR3 is TGCAGTGCGGAAGGAGAACGAGAGACCCAGTACTTC.

Details on this clonotype: A much larger clone is a single base away; this may be a read error. The rearrangement joins TRBV5-1 to TRBJ2-3; 8 bases are a match to TRBD1. The CDR3 runs 13 residues. Germline V gene data show CDR1 as SGHRS and CDR2 as YFSETQ. Trimming cost V 4 bases and J 8 bases; bases outside gene matches: 6. Here the CDR3 DNA reads TGCGCCAGCAGCATCCAGGGGGCAGGTACGCAGTATTTT. It is translated as CASSIQGAGTQYF.

This clonotype was counted at least ten times. This CDR3 is CASSPGLAGGVSSTDTQYF. CDR3 sequence (DNA): TGCGCCAGCAGCCCCGGACTAGCGGGGGGCGTCTCTAGCACAGATACGCAGTATTTT. The V and J genes are TRBV5-1 and TRBJ2-3; TRBD2 agrees at 14 bases. There are 19 residues in the CDR3. V lost 4 bases to trimming and J lost 0 bases; unmatched junction nucleotides: 10. The germline CDR1 and CDR2 sequences are SGHRS and YFSETQ.

Comments on this clonotype: A much larger clonotype is one base distant, so this may be a read error. This chain joins TRBV5-5 and TRBJ1-1; 9 positions agree with TRBD1. This CDR3 comprises 14 residues. Germline V gene lookup returns CDR1 SGHKS and CDR2 YYEKEE (reference sequence). The CDR3 sequence is CVSSPGTGSSRAFF. The DNA of the CDR3 is TGTGTCAGCAGCCCCGGGACAGGGTCCTCCCGAGCTTTCTTT.

This clonotype was detected many times. This chain uses TRBV20-1 with TRBJ2-5; D uncertain. V shed 3 bases and J shed 4 bases, with 9 bases lying between them. There are 12 residues in the CDR3. Germline CDR1 and CDR2: DFQATT and SNEGSKA (reference sequence). CDR3 DNA sequence: TGCAGTGCTAGGAGGCTATTAGAGACCCAGTACTTC. It is translated as CSARRLLETQYF.

This clonotype was counted many times. The chain links TRBV28 to TRBJ2-7; 11 bases are shared with TRBD1. This CDR3 has 15 residues. V dropped 6 bases and J dropped 6; count of bases not matched to a gene: 10. Germline CDR1 MDHEN, CDR2 SYDVKM. CDR3: CASSQLGQGASEQYF. The CDR3 coding sequence is TGTGCCAGCAGCCAGTTAGGACAGGGGGCGAGCGAGCAGTACTTC.

This clonotype was observed at least ten times. The chain's CDR3 is CSARDLTSSYNSPLHF. CDR3 nucleotide sequence: TGCAGTGCTAGAGATCTGACGAGCTCCTATAATTCACCCCTCCACTTT. The gene calls are TRBV20-1 and TRBJ1-6; D ambiguous. CDR3 length: 16 amino acids. Germline loops: CDR1 DFQATT, CDR2 SNEGSKA (reference sequence). V shed 0 bases and J shed 0 bases, with 9 bases lying between them.